These 32 T cell receptor beta chains came from one sample sequenced in a study of graft-versus-host responses after intestinal transplantation. Assay: immunoSEQ multiplex PCR; the TCRdb copy retains only in-frame clones and omits some. The repertoire holds some 43,000 clones, with approximately 94% as singletons. This sample comprised PBMCs, obtained about 320 days after intestinal transplant. The source of these receptors is a human patient who received an intestinal transplant, so some T cells may come from the graft donor.

The chain links TRBV6-1 to TRBJ2-5; 10 nucleotides align to TRBD2. The CDR3 runs 15 residues. Germline CDR1 reads MNHNS; CDR2 reads SASEGT. V trimming: 3 bases; J trimming: 3 bases; junction bases outside the gene matches: 4. CDR3 residues: CASSDNSGGKETQYF. The CDR3 DNA reads TGTGCCAGCAGTGATAATAGCGGGGGGAAAGAGACCCAGTACTTC.

The chain links TRBV29-1 to TRBJ2-1; TRBD2 aligns across 16 bases. The CDR3 is made up of 14 amino acids. Germline V CDR1 and CDR2: SQVTM, ANQGSEA. The J segment lost 8 bases and the V segment lost 7 bases, leaving 5 bases of the junction unmatched. The CDR3: CSGAGTSGRDEQFF. DNA of the CDR3: TGCAGCGGCGCCGGGACTAGCGGGAGGGATGAGCAGTTCTTC.

The chain employs TRBV7-3 and TRBJ2-2; TRBD2 is a possible D gene (6 bases). V was pared by 5 bases and J by 2 bases, with 18 bases between. Germline values: CDR1 SGHTA, CDR2 FQGTGA. CDR3 length equals 17 residues. The CDR3 DNA reads TGTGCCAGCAGCCCAGGTGGCGGGGCTATCAACACCGGGGAGCTGTTTTTT. This translates into CASSPGGGAINTGELFF.

The V call is TRBV7-3, the J call TRBJ2-3; D not resolved. Germline V gene data show CDR1 as SGHTA and CDR2 as FQGTGA. V was cut by 0 bases and J by 2 bases, with 9 bases left in between. The CDR3 runs 15 residues. In DNA, the CDR3 is TGTGCCAGCAGCTTAACTGGAAAATACACAGATACGCAGTATTTT. Residues: CASSLTGKYTDTQYF.

The chain is built from TRBV29-1 and TRBJ2-5; unclear D gene. Germline values: CDR1 SQVTM, CDR2 ANQGSEA. Between the trimmed V and J ends, which lost 4 bases and 4 bases, there was a span of 7 bases. CDR3 length: 11 residues. CDR3 protein: CSVGIGETQYF. The CDR3 region has the DNA TGCAGCGTTGGTATCGGAGAGACCCAGTACTTC.

The chain links TRBV18 to TRBJ2-2; 8 bases fit TRBD1. V lost 2 bases to trimming and J lost 6 bases; unmatched junction nucleotides: 8. Germline V gene lookup returns CDR1 KGHSH and CDR2 LQKENI. This CDR3 spans 16 amino acids. CDR3 DNA sequence: TGTGCCAGCTCACCATCGGCAGGGGGCTTAGCCGGGGAGCTGTTTTTT. Translating gives CASSPSAGGLAGELFF.

The chain couples TRBV19 to TRBJ2-7, with TRBD2 matching 10 bases. Germline CDR1 and CDR2: LNHDA and SQIVND (reference sequence). V was pared by 6 bases and J by 4 bases, with 9 bases of the junction left unmatched. The CDR3 loop spans 15 amino acids. The CDR3 DNA follows: TGTGCCAGTAGCGACCCCCTAGCGGGGGCTTACGAGCAGTACTTC. Encoded protein: CASSDPLAGAYEQYF.

This chain links TRBV7-9 with TRBJ1-4; TRBD1 matches at 11 bases. The germline CDR1 and CDR2 sequences are SEHNR and FQNEAQ (reference sequence). Trimming at V came to 5 bases and at J to 8 bases, leaving 7 bases not matched to a gene. CDR3 size: 15 residues. Written as DNA, the CDR3 is TGTGCCAGCAGCCCCTGGACAGGGGGCCGAGAAAAACTGTTTTTT. Its protein is CASSPWTGGREKLFF.

This clone is a singleton in its sample. The chain uses TRBV11-2 and TRBJ2-7; TRBD1 is a possible D gene (6 bases). CDR1 and CDR2 from the germline V gene are SGHAT and FQNNGV. With 1 base removed from V and 1 base from J, the gap between germline ends came to 11 bases. This CDR3 spans 15 amino acids. CDR3 region: CASSLATGTSYEQYF. CDR3 bases: TGTGCCAGCAGCTTAGCCACCGGGACATCCTACGAGCAGTACTTC.

This CDR3 is CASSHDRDRGIRELFF. The CDR3 DNA follows: TGCGCCAGCAGCCACGACCGGGACAGGGGAATTCGGGAGCTGTTTTTT. The V gene is TRBV4-1, the J gene TRBJ2-2; 10 bases align to TRBD1. V shed 3 bases and J 9 bases; nucleotides not matched to a gene: 10. Germline loops: CDR1 MGHRA, CDR2 YSYEKL. The CDR3 consists of 16 residues.

In its sample, this clone was seen once. The chain combines TRBV29-1 with TRBJ1-1; maybe TRBD1 (6 bases). V lost 2 bases and J lost 7, with 14 bases in between. The CDR3 is 13 residues long. CDR1 SQVTM and CDR2 ANQGSEA come from the germline V gene. The CDR3 reads CSVERMGGGEAFF. The DNA for the CDR3 is TGCAGCGTTGAAAGGATGGGGGGCGGTGAAGCTTTCTTT. Complete variable domain (other parts from reference TRBV29-1 and TRBJ1-1): SAVISQKPSRDICQRGTSLTIQCQVDSQVTMMFWYRQQPGQSLTLIATANQGSEATYESGFVIDKFPISRPNLTFSTLTVSNMSPEDSSIYLCSVERMGGGEAFFGQGTRLTVV.

J is TRBJ2-5 and V is TRBV29-1; D possibly uses TRBD1 or TRBD2 (5 bases each). The CDR3 is made up of 17 amino acids. Trimming took 0 bases from V and 3 from J, leaving 20 bases between them. In germline, CDR1 is SQVTM, CDR2 ANQGSEA. In DNA form, the CDR3 reads TGCAGCGTTGAAGATCGATCTACCGGGACGGTAAAAGAGACCCAGTACTTC. Its protein is CSVEDRSTGTVKETQYF. The whole variable domain, remainder taken from reference TRBV29-1 and TRBJ2-5, is SAVISQKPSRDICQRGTSLTIQCQVDSQVTMMFWYRQQPGQSLTLIATANQGSEATYESGFVIDKFPISRPNLTFSTLTVSNMSPEDSSIYLCSVEDRSTGTVKETQYFGPGTRLLVL.

The chain has TRBV9 and TRBJ1-3; 7 bases line up with TRBD1. This CDR3 has 17 residues. J gave up 1 base and V 2 bases, and 9 bases lay outside the gene matches. Germline CDR1 reads SGDLS; CDR2 reads YYNGEE. The chain's CDR3 is CASSVTGFSPSGNTIYF. In DNA form, the CDR3 reads TGTGCCAGCAGCGTGACAGGGTTTAGTCCGTCTGGAAACACCATATATTTT.

CDR3: CASAHRSDSNQPQHF. The CDR3 DNA reads as TGTGCCTCAGCACACAGGTCGGATAGCAATCAGCCCCAGCATTTT. The chain uses TRBV6-1 and TRBJ1-5, with D possibly matching TRBD1 (5 bases). Germline V gives CDR1 MNHNS, CDR2 SASEGT. Trimming cost V 11 bases and J 0 bases, with 17 bases left between them. The CDR3 runs to 15 residues.

The sample holds one count of this clone. The chain uses TRBV29-1 and TRBJ1-6; D is unresolved. The germline V gene has CDR1 SQVTM and CDR2 ANQGSEA. The V end was cut by 4 bases, the J end by 7 bases, with 11 bases between. The CDR3 has 13 amino acids. The CDR3 nucleotides are TGCAGCGTTGTTGCCACCGCCAATTCACCCCTCCACTTT. Protein product: CSVVATANSPLHF.

This chain joins TRBV12-5 and TRBJ1-5, with TRBD1 as a possible D gene (5 bases). The CDR3 spans 16 residues. Trimming pared 0 bases from V and 6 bases from J, leaving 15 bases between. CDR1 and CDR2 from the germline V gene are LGHNT and FRNRAP. CDR3 DNA sequence: TGTGCTAGTGGTTTGGTATTCCGGCAGGGTGTTCAGCCCCAGCATTTT. Encoded protein: CASGLVFRQGVQPQHF. Full variable domain (missing parts from reference TRBV12-5 and TRBJ1-5): DARVTQTPRHKVTEMGQEVTMRCQPILGHNTVFWYRQTMMQGLELLAYFRNRAPLDDSGMPKDRFSAEMPDATLATLKIQPSEPRDSAVYFCASGLVFRQGVQPQHFGDGTRLSIL.

On this clone itself: One junction end disagrees with the germline gene, perhaps due to a read error. This specimen includes other DNA sequences encoding the same CDR3. J is TRBJ2-3 and V is TRBV5-4, with 10 bases lining up with TRBD2. This CDR3 has 16 amino acids. Germline CDR1 is SGHNT and CDR2 is YYREEE (reference sequence). CDR3 loop: CASSLETAGGPDTQYF. DNA of the CDR3: TGCGCCAGCAGCTTGGAGACAGCGGGAGGGCCAGATACGCAGTATTTT. The full variable domain, with the rest looked up from reference TRBV5-4 and TRBJ2-3, is ETGVTQSPTHLIKTRGQQVTLRCSSQSGHNTVSWYQQALGQGPQFIFQYYREEENGRGNFPPRFSGLQFPNYSSELNVNALELDDSALYLCASSLETAGGPDTQYFGPGTRLTVL.

The V call is TRBV7-6, the J call TRBJ2-1; TRBD2 matches 10 bases. Germline V gene sequence: CDR1 SGHVS, CDR2 FNYEAQ. Losses at the gene ends were 8 bases for V and 5 bases for J; bases not matched to a gene: 6. The CDR3 runs to 14 residues. CDR3 nucleotides: TGTGCCAGCGTGGGACTAGCGAGAAACAATGAGCAGTTCTTC. This codes for CASVGLARNNEQFF.

The chain links TRBV19 to TRBJ2-1; tentative D call: TRBD1 (6 bases). CDR1 and CDR2 (germline): LNHDA, SQIVND (reference sequence). The CDR3 length is 14 residues. The germline V and J ends were trimmed by 5 bases and 6 bases, with 14 bases remaining between them. The CDR3 coding sequence is TGTGCCAGTAGTTGGGGGCACTCATTCAATGAGCAGTTCTTC. As protein: CASSWGHSFNEQFF.

The rearrangement joins TRBV6-5 to TRBJ1-2; tentative D call: TRBD1 (5 bases). V gave up 2 bases and J gave up 7 bases, with 14 bases separating them. Germline V lookup: CDR1 MNHEY, CDR2 SVGAGI. The length of the CDR3 is 14 residues. The CDR3 sequence is CASSYGLLRGGYTF. In DNA form, the CDR3 reads TGTGCCAGCAGTTACGGGTTGTTGAGGGGTGGCTACACCTTC.

V is TRBV7-3 and J is TRBJ2-3, with 7 bases lining up with TRBD2. Trimming removed 3 bases from V and 1 base from J; junction bases left unmatched: 4. The CDR3 is 15 amino acids. Germline lookup yields CDR1 SGHTA and CDR2 FQGTGA. DNA for the CDR3: TGTGCCAGCAGCTTGGGAGGGAGACGCACAGATACGCAGTATTTT. Its translation: CASSLGGRRTDTQYF. Looking up the rest from reference TRBV7-3 and TRBJ2-3 gives the full variable domain: GAGVSQTPSNKVTEKGKYVELRCDPISGHTALYWYRQSLGQGPEFLIYFQGTGAADDSGLPNDRFFAVRPEGSVSTLKIQRTERGDSAVYLCASSLGGRRTDTQYFGPGTRLTVL.

The chain couples TRBV6-5 to TRBJ2-1; D uncertain. The germline gives CDR1 MNHEY, CDR2 SVGAGI. The ends were cut back, 6 bases at V and 7 bases at J, with 16 bases in the middle. This CDR3 comprises 14 residues. In DNA, the CDR3 is TGTGCCAGCAGCCCCCTCCGGCACCGGAATGAGCAGTTCTTC. Amino acid sequence: CASSPLRHRNEQFF.

This chain links TRBV5-1 with TRBJ1-5, with D possibly TRBD1 on 5 matching bases. V was pared by 4 bases and J by 7 bases, with 24 bases between. Per germline, CDR1 SGHRS and CDR2 YFSETQ. CDR3 length: 17 residues. CDR3 region: CASSPPWGKPRWQPQHF. The CDR3, as DNA: TGCGCCAGCAGCCCACCATGGGGGAAACCCCGTTGGCAGCCCCAGCATTTT.

In DNA, the CDR3 is TGTGCCAGCTCCCACGGGGAGGGAGAGACCCAGTACTTC. This translates into CASSHGEGETQYF. The V gene is TRBV18, the J gene TRBJ2-5, with 7 bases aligning to TRBD2. The V and J ends lost 6 bases and 4 bases, in that order; junction bases with no gene match: 5. Germline V lookup: CDR1 KGHSH, CDR2 LQKENI. The CDR3 runs to 13 residues.

This clone was found a few times. The chain links TRBV2 to TRBJ1-4; weak D call: TRBD1 (5 bases). Trimming took 6 bases from V and 3 from J, leaving 14 bases between them. CDR3 size: 15 residues. Germline-derived CDR1 and CDR2 are SNHLY and FYNNEI. In nucleotides, the CDR3 is TGTGCCAGCAGCGGGACCGGGTTTCCTAATGAAAAACTGTTTTTT. Protein sequence: CASSGTGFPNEKLFF.

V and J are TRBV2 and TRBJ1-1; no clear D gene. CDR1 and CDR2 from the germline V gene are SNHLY and FYNNEI. V dropped 7 bases and J dropped 7 bases, with 10 bases sitting between them. The CDR3 runs 11 residues. In DNA form, the CDR3 reads TGTGCCAGCACAGGATTCGGTGAAGCTTTCTTT. As protein: CASTGFGEAFF.

This clone occurred once. The chain combines TRBV9 with TRBJ2-1; 13 bases are shared with TRBD2. Germline trimming cut 4 bases from V and 7 bases from J; bases unmatched to any gene: 8. The CDR3 spans 16 residues. CDR1 SGDLS and CDR2 YYNGEE come from the germline V gene. The CDR3: CASSQSRTSGSNEQFF. The DNA of the CDR3 is TGTGCCAGCAGCCAATCACGGACTAGCGGGAGTAATGAGCAGTTCTTC.

This clone appeared once. The chain has TRBV6-1 and TRBJ2-5; TRBD2 aligns across 7 bases. Germline V gene data show CDR1 as MNHNS and CDR2 as SASEGT. Unmatched junction bases numbered 5, after V lost 2 bases and J lost 5 bases. This CDR3 region has 14 residues. CDR3 in DNA: TGTGCCAGCAGTGAATCTGGCGGGAGTGAGACCCAGTACTTC. Protein sequence: CASSESGGSETQYF.

This chain connects TRBV27 to TRBJ1-5; perhaps TRBD1 as D (5 bases). CDR3 length: 14 residues. V was pared by 4 bases and J by 2 bases, with 9 bases between. Per the germline V gene, CDR1 is MNHEY and CDR2 is SMNVEV (reference sequence). Written as DNA, the CDR3 is TGTGCCAGCAGTTCCCCGGGGGGCAATCAGCCCCAGCATTTT. Protein product: CASSSPGGNQPQHF.

V gene TRBV10-3 combines with J gene TRBJ2-3; 9 bases are shared with TRBD1. Germline V gives CDR1 ENHRY, CDR2 SYGVKD. J was trimmed by 1 base and V by 4 bases; bases with no gene match: 6. There are 16 residues in the CDR3. The CDR3 protein is CAISGGGQGRTDTQYF. CDR3 in DNA: TGTGCCATCAGTGGAGGGGGACAGGGACGCACAGATACGCAGTATTTT.

The gene calls are TRBV5-1 and TRBJ1-5; D unresolved. The germline gives CDR1 SGHRS, CDR2 YFSETQ. V lost 0 bases, J lost 4 bases, and 11 bases lay in between. This CDR3 contains 15 residues. The CDR3 DNA reads as TGCGCCAGCAGCTTGGGGCCTTCCGGGAATCAGCCCCAGCATTTT. It yields the protein CASSLGPSGNQPQHF.

The CDR3 protein is CASSLSSGGELFF. The CDR3 DNA reads as TGTGCCAGCAGCTTAAGTTCTGGCGGGGAGCTGTTTTTT. J is TRBJ2-2 and V is TRBV7-3, with unresolved D. V lost 1 base and J lost 7, with 7 bases in between. This CDR3 contains 13 residues. Germline assignment: CDR1 SGHTA and CDR2 FQGTGA.